This T cell receptor beta chain was recorded in a study of T cells in Graves' hyperthyroidism and ophthalmopathy. Germline lookup yields CDR1 SQVTM and CDR2 ANQGSEA. The CDR3 covers 14 residues. J gave up 3 bases and V 4 bases, and 7 bases lay outside the gene matches. Amplified regions were TCR beta CDR3 sequences from RNA transcripts. When the TCR CDR3 underwent first-round RT-PCR, the HTBI primer set was used. TCRdb reprocessed the multiplex PCR reads via MiXCR and lists one record per CDR3 protein. This sample has approximately 24,000 distinct CDR3 sequences, with 45% to 50% found just once. The specimen sequenced was blood. The chain uses TRBV29-1 and TRBJ2-7; TRBD1 matches at 9 bases. This receptor was identified in a woman aged 35 to 49 with Graves' hyperthyroidism that later progressed to Graves' ophthalmopathy. The CDR3 coding sequence is TGCAGCGTTGTCTGGGACAGGGATAGCTACGAGCAGTACTTC. Amino acids: CSVVWDRDSYEQYF.